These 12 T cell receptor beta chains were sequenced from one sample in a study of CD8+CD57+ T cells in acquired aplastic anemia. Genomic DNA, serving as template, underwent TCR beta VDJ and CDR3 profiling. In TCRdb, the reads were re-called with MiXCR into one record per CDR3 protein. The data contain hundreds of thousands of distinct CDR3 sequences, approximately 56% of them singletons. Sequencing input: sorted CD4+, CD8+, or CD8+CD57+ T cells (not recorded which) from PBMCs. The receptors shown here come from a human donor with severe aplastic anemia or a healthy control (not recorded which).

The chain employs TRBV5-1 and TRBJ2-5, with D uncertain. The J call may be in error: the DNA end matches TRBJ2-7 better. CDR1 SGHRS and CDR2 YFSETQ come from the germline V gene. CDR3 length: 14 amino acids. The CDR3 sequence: CASSLWSEAYEQYF. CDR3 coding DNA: TGCGCCAGCAGCTTGTGGAGCGAGGCCTACGAGCAGTACTTC.

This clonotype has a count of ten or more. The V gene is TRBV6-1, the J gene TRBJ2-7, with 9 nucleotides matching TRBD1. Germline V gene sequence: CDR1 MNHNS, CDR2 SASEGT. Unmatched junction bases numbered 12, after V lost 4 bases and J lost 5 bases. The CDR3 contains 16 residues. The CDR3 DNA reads TGTGCCAGCAGTGGGGCGGAGCGGACAGGGGTTAACGAGCAGTACTTC. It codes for CASSGAERTGVNEQYF.

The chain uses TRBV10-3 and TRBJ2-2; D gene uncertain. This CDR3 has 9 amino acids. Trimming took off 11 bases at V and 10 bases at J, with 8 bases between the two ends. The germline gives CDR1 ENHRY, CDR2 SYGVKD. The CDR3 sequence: CAPWPELFF. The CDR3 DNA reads TGTGCCCCTTGGCCGGAGCTGTTTTTT.

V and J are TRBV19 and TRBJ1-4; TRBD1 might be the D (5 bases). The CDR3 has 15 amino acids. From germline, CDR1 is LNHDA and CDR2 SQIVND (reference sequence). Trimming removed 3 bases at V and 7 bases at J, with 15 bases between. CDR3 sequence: CASSMIEIQVEKLFF. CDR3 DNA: TGTGCCAGTAGTATGATCGAGATACAGGTTGAAAAACTGTTTTTT.

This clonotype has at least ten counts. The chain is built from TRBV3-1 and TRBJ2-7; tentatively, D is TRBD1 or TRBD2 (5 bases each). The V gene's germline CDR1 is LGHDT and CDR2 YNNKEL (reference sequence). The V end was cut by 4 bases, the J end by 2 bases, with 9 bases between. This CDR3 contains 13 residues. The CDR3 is CASSPRGAYEQYF. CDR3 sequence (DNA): TGTGCCAGCAGCCCCCGAGGGGCCTACGAGCAGTACTTC.

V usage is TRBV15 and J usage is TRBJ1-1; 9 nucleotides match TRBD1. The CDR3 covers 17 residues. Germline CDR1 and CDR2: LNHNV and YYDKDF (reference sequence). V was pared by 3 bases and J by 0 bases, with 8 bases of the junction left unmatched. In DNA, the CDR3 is TGTGCCACCAGCAGGGACAGGGGTGGAGGGATGAACACTGAAGCTTTCTTT. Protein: CATSRDRGGGMNTEAFF.

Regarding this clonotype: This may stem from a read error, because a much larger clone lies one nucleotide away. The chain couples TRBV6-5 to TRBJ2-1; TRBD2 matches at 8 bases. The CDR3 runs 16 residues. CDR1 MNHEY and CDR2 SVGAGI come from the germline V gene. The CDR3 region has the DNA TGTGCCAGCAGCACTTTACGGGGGGGCAAATACAATGAGCAGTCCTTC. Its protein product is CASSTLRGGKYNEQSF.

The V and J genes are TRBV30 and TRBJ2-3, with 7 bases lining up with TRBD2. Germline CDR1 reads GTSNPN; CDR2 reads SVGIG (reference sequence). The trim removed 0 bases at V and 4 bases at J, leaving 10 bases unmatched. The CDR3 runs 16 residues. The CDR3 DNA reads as TGTGCCTGGAGTGTACCCCAGATGGGGGGGGCAGATACGCAGTATTTT. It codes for CAWSVPQMGGADTQYF.

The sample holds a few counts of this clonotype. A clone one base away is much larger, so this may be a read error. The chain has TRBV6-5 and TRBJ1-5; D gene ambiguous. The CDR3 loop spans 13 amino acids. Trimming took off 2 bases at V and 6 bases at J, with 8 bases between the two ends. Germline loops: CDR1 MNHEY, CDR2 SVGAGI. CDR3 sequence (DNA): TGTGCCAGCAGTTACGTGAAGAGTCAGCCCCAGCATTTT. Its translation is CASSYVKSQPQHF.

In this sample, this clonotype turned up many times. The CDR3 DNA sequence: TGCAGTGCCACCCTCGGGGGCAGGGGCAATCAGCCCCAGCATTTT. This encodes CSATLGGRGNQPQHF. V gene TRBV20-1 combines with J gene TRBJ1-5, with D possibly being TRBD1 (6 bases). V was cut by 6 bases and J by 2 bases, with 17 bases left in between. Germline CDR1 DFQATT, CDR2 SNEGSKA (reference sequence). The CDR3 covers 15 residues.

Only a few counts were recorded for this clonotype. The DNA of the CDR3 is TGTGCCAGCAGACAGGGATACACTGAAGCTTTCTTT. Its translation is CASRQGYTEAFF. The V gene is TRBV12-3 or TRBV12-4, the J gene TRBJ1-1; tentative D call: TRBD1 (6 bases). The CDR3 extends over 12 amino acids. V was shortened by 6 bases and J by 3 bases, with 8 bases between the two germline ends.

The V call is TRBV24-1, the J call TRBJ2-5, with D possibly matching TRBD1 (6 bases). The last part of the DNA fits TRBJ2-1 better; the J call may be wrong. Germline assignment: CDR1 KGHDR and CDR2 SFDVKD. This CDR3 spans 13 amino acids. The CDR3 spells CATSEGGETEQFF. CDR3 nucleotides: TGTGCCACCAGTGAAGGGGGAGAGACTGAGCAGTTCTTC.